This T cell receptor (beta chain) derives from a study of blood T cell repertoires in COVID-19. Sequencing was performed with immunoSEQ multiplex PCR; in TCRdb, only in-frame clones are kept and a portion is missing. The sample yields 250,000 to 350,000 clones, 80% to 90% seen once. Per germline, CDR1 SGHTA and CDR2 FQGNSA. CDR3 length: 15 residues. After removal of 6 bases from V and 5 bases from J, the junction contained 11 bases not matched to a gene. V usage is TRBV7-2 and J usage is TRBJ1-2; 8 bases match TRBD1. Sequenced material: peripheral blood. This sequence originates from a woman in her 30s with active or convalescent COVID-19. CDR3 sequence reads: CASRSDRATTYGYTF. The CDR3 nucleotides read TGTGCCAGCAGGTCGGACAGGGCAACCACATATGGCTACACCTTC.